This entry features one TCR beta chain sequence. This entry is derived from a study of blood T cell repertoires in COVID-19. Whole-study context: COVID-19 samples, acute and convalescent, were from the United States, Italy and Spain. T cells, B-cell-depleted T cells, or PBMCs supplied cDNA or gDNA.

Germline V lookup: CDR1 SEHNR, CDR2 FQNEAQ (reference sequence). The CDR3 sequence is 16 residues long. V shed 5 bases and J shed 6 bases, with 22 bases lying between them. Per the original data handling: Counts of nucleated cells, estimated from reference gene primer amplification, were obtained. Assay: immunoSEQ multiplex PCR; the TCRdb copy retains only in-frame clones and omits some. That table furnishes V, J and clone size, whereas the DNA furnished D and trimming. The sample has tens of thousands of clones; 75% to 90% are singletons. The sequenced material came from peripheral blood. The chain combines TRBV7-9 with TRBJ1-1; D possibly corresponds to TRBD1 (6 bases). The TCR sequence derives from a man in his 70s with active or convalescent COVID-19. CDR3 residues: CASSRVGGLGSSEAFF. The CDR3 nucleotides read TGTGCCAGCAGCCGGGTAGGGGGTCTAGGAAGCTCTGAAGCTTTCTTT.